This entry lists 8 T cell receptor beta chains sequenced from one sample in a study of preoperative IRX-2 immunotherapy in early breast cancer. Treatment: preoperative locoregional IRX-2 cytokine immunotherapy. Some clones are missing from TCRdb's copy, which holds only in-frame ones; the method was immunoSEQ multiplex PCR. The profile shows around 30,000 clones, approximately 83% of them singletons. Sampling was carried out from a patient treated with IRX-2 immunotherapy. Every receptor here comes from a human donor with breast cancer.

This chain links TRBV7-1 with TRBJ2-3, with D perhaps TRBD2 (5 bases). TRBV7-1 carries the ORF label, with uncertain function. The V end lost 4 bases, the J end lost 0 bases, and 14 bases lay between the germline ends. The CDR3 is 16 residues long. The DNA of the CDR3 is TGTGCCAGCAGCTTACTGCCTAGCCGTAGCACAGATACGCAGTATTTT. Translated: CASSLLPSRSTDTQYF.

The genes are TRBV7-1 and TRBJ2-2, with 14 positions matching TRBD2. TRBV7-1 carries the ORF label, with uncertain function. With V trimmed by 2 bases and J by 5 bases, 7 bases remained unmatched. CDR3 size: 18 residues. The CDR3 here is CASSSTGTSGSRTGELFF. CDR3 nucleotides: TGTGCCAGCAGCTCAACCGGGACTAGCGGGAGCAGGACCGGGGAGCTGTTTTTT.

The chain couples TRBV18 to TRBJ1-2; D perhaps matches TRBD1 (5 bases). Looked up from germline, CDR1 is KGHSH and CDR2 is LQKENI. V was pared by 6 bases and J by 6 bases, with 14 bases between. CDR3 length: 13 residues. The chain's CDR3 is CASSRTGTNGYTF. The CDR3 DNA reads TGTGCCAGCTCGCGTACCGGGACGAATGGCTACACCTTC.

The chain employs TRBV7-1 and TRBJ1-4; D unresolved. TRBV7-1 is reported as an ORF; its role is uncertain. V was shortened by 5 bases and J by 5 bases, with 15 bases between the two germline ends. This CDR3 is built from 15 residues. The CDR3 sequence is CASSPLRGKNEKLFF. DNA for the CDR3: TGTGCCAGCAGCCCACTCCGGGGAAAGAATGAAAAACTGTTTTTT.

This sequence joins TRBV9 and TRBJ1-3; D is uncertain. The CDR3 runs 12 residues. V was clipped by 5 bases and J by 3 bases, with 6 bases between them. CDR1 SGDLS and CDR2 YYNGEE come from the germline V gene. CDR3 amino acids: CASSESGNTIYF. CDR3 nucleotides: TGTGCCAGCAGTGAAAGTGGAAACACCATATATTTT.

The chain has TRBV14 and TRBJ1-3; D unresolved. The CDR3 runs 15 residues. The V and J ends lost 3 bases and 2 bases respectively, with 11 bases between them. Per germline, CDR1 SGHDN and CDR2 FVKESK. The CDR3 DNA is TGTGCCAGCAGCCAGCCCCGGGGTGCTGGAAACACCATATATTTT. This gives the protein CASSQPRGAGNTIYF. The variable domain in full, with the rest retrieved from reference TRBV14 and TRBJ1-3, is EAGVTQFPSHSVIEKGQTVTLRCDPISGHDNLYWYRRVMGKEIKFLLHFVKESKQDESGMPNNRFLAERTGGTYSTLKVQPAELEDSGVYFCASSQPRGAGNTIYFGEGSWLTVV.

The J gene is TRBJ2-3, the V gene TRBV19; either TRBD1 or TRBD2 may supply D (5 bases each). Trimming left V 5 bases short and J 1 base short, with 16 bases between. The CDR3 consists of 16 residues. The germline CDR1 and CDR2 sequences are LNHDA and SQIVND (reference sequence). The DNA of the CDR3 is TGTGCCAGTAGTTCTCCCTCGGGACCCGGCACAGATACGCAGTATTTT. Its protein is CASSSPSGPGTDTQYF.

This rearrangement joins TRBV11-3 to TRBJ2-5, with D possibly being TRBD1 (6 bases). V lost 3 bases and J lost 3, with 11 bases in between. The CDR3 contains 14 residues. Germline CDR1 and CDR2: SGHNT and YENEEA. The CDR3: CASSLQGIEETQYF. CDR3 sequence (DNA): TGTGCCAGCAGCTTGCAGGGGATCGAAGAGACCCAGTACTTC.